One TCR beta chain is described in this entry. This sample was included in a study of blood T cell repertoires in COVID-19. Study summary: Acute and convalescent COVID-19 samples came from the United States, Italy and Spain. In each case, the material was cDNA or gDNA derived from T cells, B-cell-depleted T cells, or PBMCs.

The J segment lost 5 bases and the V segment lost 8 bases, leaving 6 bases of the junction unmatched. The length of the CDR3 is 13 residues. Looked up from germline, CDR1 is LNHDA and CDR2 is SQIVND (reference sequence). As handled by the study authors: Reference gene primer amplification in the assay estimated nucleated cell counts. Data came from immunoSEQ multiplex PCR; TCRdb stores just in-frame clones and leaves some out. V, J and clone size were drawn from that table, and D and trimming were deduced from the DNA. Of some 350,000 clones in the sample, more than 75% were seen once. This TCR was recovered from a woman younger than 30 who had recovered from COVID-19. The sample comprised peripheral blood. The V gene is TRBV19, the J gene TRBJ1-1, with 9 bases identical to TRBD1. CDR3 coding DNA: TGTGCCAGTTGGGACAGGGTGGAGACTGAAGCTTTCTTT. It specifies CASWDRVETEAFF.